The 6 T cell receptor beta chains in this list originate from one sample, sequenced in a study of early T cells in non-severe SARS-CoV-2 infection. MiXCR, applied by TCRdb to the 5' RACE reads, yields one record per CDR3 protein. The top ten clones hold 3.1% of a sample with 90,000 to 120,000 distinct CDR3 sequences, about 12% of them seen once. Sequenced input: whole blood. The receptors originated from an adult who was a healthcare worker with PCR-confirmed SARS-CoV-2 infection or an uninfected control (not recorded which).

Only a few counts were recorded for this clonotype. V and J are TRBV20-1 and TRBJ1-6; weak D call: TRBD1 (6 bases). V lost 2 bases to trimming and J lost 2 bases, with 10 bases between them. From germline, CDR1 is DFQATT and CDR2 SNEGSKA (reference sequence). The CDR3 spans 15 residues. The CDR3 DNA reads TGCAGTGCTAGACTTCAGGGGCCCTATAATTCACCCCTCCACTTT. Amino acid sequence: CSARLQGPYNSPLHF.

The chain is built from TRBV6-6 and TRBJ1-4; no reliable D call. Per the germline V gene, CDR1 is MNHNY and CDR2 is SVGAGI (reference sequence). The CDR3 totals 14 residues. Trimming took 5 bases from V and 8 from J, leaving 15 bases between them. CDR3 in amino acids: CASSPSWVEEKLFF. CDR3 sequence (DNA): TGTGCCAGCAGTCCGTCCTGGGTAGAAGAAAAACTGTTTTTT.

This clonotype was counted at least ten times. The chain combines TRBV12-3 or TRBV12-4 with TRBJ2-1; a possible D gene is TRBD2 (5 bases). The length of the CDR3 is 16 residues. The V end was cut by 2 bases, the J end by 1 base, with 12 bases between. The CDR3 coding sequence is TGTGCCAGCAGTTTAACCGCACTAGGGTCCTACAATGAGCAGTTCTTC. Its translation: CASSLTALGSYNEQFF.

The rearrangement links TRBV30 to TRBJ1-1; D possibly corresponds to TRBD1 (6 bases). CDR3 length equals 13 residues. Trimming shortened V by 2 bases and J by 3 bases, and 10 bases separated the two germline ends. Germline V gives CDR1 GTSNPN, CDR2 SVGIG (reference sequence). The CDR3 DNA follows: TGTGCCTGGAGTTCTACAGGGTACACTGAAGCTTTCTTT. Translated: CAWSSTGYTEAFF.

This clonotype was detected only a few times. CDR3 amino acids: CASSPETGKGEAFF. In DNA, the CDR3 is TGCGCCAGCAGCCCGGAAACAGGAAAGGGTGAAGCTTTCTTT. V usage is TRBV5-1 and J usage is TRBJ1-1, with a tentative D call TRBD1 (5 bases). V was shortened by 4 bases and J by 7 bases, with 17 bases between the two germline ends. The CDR3 runs to 14 residues. The germline V gene has CDR1 SGHRS and CDR2 YFSETQ.

In this sample, this clonotype turned up a few times. This chain links TRBV7-8 with TRBJ2-1, with 9 bases fitting TRBD1. V lost 5 bases, J lost 2 bases, and 4 bases stayed unmatched. CDR3 length: 15 amino acids. CDR1 is SGHVS and CDR2 is FQNEAQ in the germline V gene. CDR3 nucleotide sequence: TGTGCCAGCAGCCCCGGGACAGGGACCTACAATGAGCAGTTCTTC. This encodes CASSPGTGTYNEQFF.